This T cell receptor (beta chain) was sequenced during a study of T cells after yellow fever vaccination (dated 2019 in TCRdb). Regarding the research as a whole: The SMART-Seq v4 Ultra Low Input RNA kit was used to prepare libraries from fractions with low cell numbers. To track T-cell clones before and after primary and booster YFV17D yellow fever vaccination, bulk TCR alpha and beta repertoires were sequenced longitudinally. Blood was drawn at multiple timepoints before and after primary and secondary immunization, with bulk PBMC replicates and cell subsets isolated. Two healthy male donors, one aged 18 to 29 and one aged 30 to 40 years, were included in the cohort. Results the study describes overall, beyond this receptor: Compared with the primary T-cell response, the secondary T-cell response was faster but weaker, reaching its peak on day 5 rather than on day 15. A small share of clonotypes was detected in both CD4 and CD8 compartments, with the overlap likely arising from convergent recombination. Because abundant contaminating clonotypes from the bulk population could be contained in FACS-sorted repertoires, computational filtering was required. Because the study included only a couple of donors, the extent to which the findings can be generalized is limited. After the booster, most of the clones that had expanded following primary vaccination were detected again (about 95% of CD4 and 88% of CD8), which suggests that memory was broadly maintained.

TCR cDNA was made using 5'RACE template switching, a step that added a universal primer site and unique molecular identifiers. cDNA synthesis was primed from both the TCR alpha and TCR beta constant segments. Library amplification used two PCR steps, and the second PCR step added sample barcodes and sequencing adapters. Sequencing of libraries was performed on Illumina HiSeq 2500 (2x100 bp) or NovaSeq (2x150 bp). Per the original workflow: Reads were demultiplexed and collapsed into UMI consensus sequences with MIGEC, and V(D)J alignment was performed with MiXCR. Clonotypes responding to the vaccine were identified with edgeR on replicate PBMC samples, with the criteria of FDR below 0.01 and a log2 fold change above 5 up to day 15. CD4 or CD8 identity was assigned to each bulk clonotype according to whether the clonotype was present at higher abundance in the sequenced CD4 repertoire or the sequenced CD8 repertoire. The public reads were reanalyzed by TCRdb: fastp trimming at Q25, MiXCR alignment, in-frame beta chains only. Each entry merges the rows of one CDR3 protein and shows their most common DNA and genes. These V and J calls derive from TCRdb rather than the authors' analysis. In all, the sample holds around 120,000 distinct CDR3 sequences, and more than 5.5% of those were seen once. The ten largest account for approximately 2.7% of the sample.

Trimming accounts for 4 bases at V and 5 bases at J, while the number of junction bases matched to no gene is 9. The CDR3 covers 15 residues, taking in both the cysteine and the phenylalanine. Just CDR3 DNA is preserved here, 45 bases in frame from base 1. The sample's treatment or condition, from its label and the paper: live attenuated yellow fever vaccine strain. PBMCs were isolated from peripheral blood using a standard Ficoll-Paque protocol. Dynabeads CD4 and CD8 positive selection kits were used to isolate the CD4 and CD8 T-cell fractions. TriZol was used to extract RNA from bulk PBMCs, from CD4 and CD8 fractions, and from dextramer-positive and dextramer-negative fractions. This clonotype was observed many times. It lacks a known antigen. Base qualities are not provided; no much larger clone lies one nucleotide away.

This specimen was CD4+ T cells sorted from PBMCs, taken about 41 days after the first yellow fever vaccination. Rearrangement joined TRBV12-3 or TRBV12-4 to TRBJ1-2, with 8 bases in between that match TRBD1. This TCR came from a young man who received the YFV17D yellow fever vaccine. Read as DNA, the sequence is TGTGCCAGCAGTTCCCGACAGGGGCCTGTTTATGGCTACACCTTC. This translates into CASSSRQGPVYGYTF.